The 14 T cell receptor beta chains below were found in one sample sequenced in a study of blood T cell repertoires in COVID-19. TCRdb's copy holds only in-frame clones and misses some; the assay was immunoSEQ multiplex PCR. The sample shows 130,000 or so clones, 80% to 90% of them seen only once. The sample consisted of PBMCs or T cells enriched from blood (not recorded which). The receptors were gathered from a man aged 35 to 55 with acute COVID-19.

The chain combines TRBV28 with TRBJ2-7; 8 bases are shared with TRBD1. The germline V gene has CDR1 MDHEN and CDR2 SYDVKM. This CDR3 comprises 13 residues. V lost 4 bases and J lost 5; bases outside the gene matches: 4. CDR3 sequence (DNA): TGTGCCAGCAGTTCCGGACAGGGTGACGAGCAGTACTTC. This encodes CASSSGQGDEQYF.

This chain's CDR3 is CATSRVPTSSGRIERQETQYF. CDR3 nucleotides: TGTGCCACCAGCAGGGTTCCGACGTCGAGCGGGAGGATCGAGAGGCAAGAGACCCAGTACTTC. This sequence joins TRBV15 and TRBJ2-5, with TRBD2 matching 9 bases. Germline-derived CDR1 and CDR2 are LNHNV and YYDKDF (reference sequence). The CDR3 covers 21 residues. J lost 2 bases, V lost 3 bases, and 22 bases had no gene match.

The chain couples TRBV7-2 to TRBJ2-5; 7 nucleotides align to TRBD1. The CDR3 runs to 16 residues. Trimming removed 1 base from V and 4 bases from J; junction bases left unmatched: 9. Germline CDR1 and CDR2: SGHTA and FQGNSA. The CDR3 nucleotides are TGTGCCAGCAGCTTAGGGGGTGCAGGGGGTTCAGAGACCCAGTACTTC. Translated, it gives CASSLGGAGGSETQYF.

The CDR3: CAISGGSSYNEQFF. In DNA form, the CDR3 reads TGTGCCATCAGTGGTGGGAGCTCCTACAATGAGCAGTTCTTC. The chain carries TRBV10-3 and TRBJ2-1, with a weak D call TRBD2 (5 bases). Germline loops: CDR1 ENHRY, CDR2 SYGVKD. CDR3 length: 14 amino acids. V was trimmed by 4 bases and J by 0 bases, leaving 7 bases between them.

The rearrangement uses TRBV29-1 and TRBJ1-5, with 7 bases aligning to TRBD1. Germline V gene data show CDR1 as SQVTM and CDR2 as ANQGSEA. The CDR3 covers 13 residues. V lost 7 bases and J lost 2; bases outside the gene matches: 5. The CDR3 DNA reads as TGCAGCGCGGGCGGACAGGGCAATCAGCCCCAGCATTTT. Its translation: CSAGGQGNQPQHF.

The J gene is TRBJ1-6, the V gene TRBV21-1; the table's D call of TRBD1 was not tested on the DNA. TRBV21-1 is a listed pseudogene. This CDR3 comprises 14 residues. As DNA, the CDR3 is TGTGCCAGCAGCACACTACAGGGACACTCACCCCTCCACTTT. It translates to CASSTLQGHSPLHF.

Turning to this clone: One end of the junction fails to match germline, which may point to a read error. CDR3 sequence (DNA): TGTGCCAGTAGTATCCAGGTTTACAATGGGCAGTTCTTC. Translation gives CASSIQVYNGQFF. The gene calls are TRBV19 and TRBJ2-1; D is unclear. From germline, CDR1 is LNHDA and CDR2 SQIVND (reference sequence). The CDR3 covers 13 residues.

The V gene is TRBV20-1, the J gene TRBJ2-3; D gene unclear. Trimming left V 6 bases short and J 5 bases short, with 9 bases between. This CDR3 spans 11 amino acids. Germline V lookup: CDR1 DFQATT, CDR2 SNEGSKA (reference sequence). The CDR3 nucleotides read TGCAGTGCCTTCTCCTTAGATACGCAGTATTTT. Translation: CSAFSLDTQYF.

The gene calls are TRBV7-9 and TRBJ2-1; 8 bases line up with TRBD2. The CDR3 covers 16 residues. The germline gives CDR1 SEHNR, CDR2 FQNEAQ (reference sequence). The V and J ends lost 5 bases and 4 bases, in that order; junction bases with no gene match: 10. The CDR3 protein is CASSQVSGGQYNEQFF. The CDR3 DNA sequence: TGTGCCAGCAGCCAGGTCAGCGGGGGCCAATACAATGAGCAGTTCTTC. The full variable domain, its missing parts supplied by reference TRBV7-9 and TRBJ2-1, is DTGVSQNPRHKITKRGQNVTFRCDPISEHNRLYWYRQTLGQGPEFLTYFQNEAQLEKSRLLSDRFSAERPKGSFSTLEIQRTEQGDSAMYLCASSQVSGGQYNEQFFGPGTRLTVL.

This clone was seen just once. V usage is TRBV19 and J usage is TRBJ1-5; possible D gene TRBD1, 5 bases. Trimming pared 4 bases from V and 4 bases from J, leaving 14 bases between. Per the germline V gene, CDR1 is LNHDA and CDR2 is SQIVND (reference sequence). The CDR3 contains 15 residues. CDR3 coding DNA: TGTGCCAGTAGTACGCATCGCGCAGGGAATCAGCCCCAGCATTTT. It translates to CASSTHRAGNQPQHF.

CDR3 region: CASSTTGLAFF. Here the CDR3 DNA reads TGTGCCAGCTCGACTACAGGGCTAGCTTTCTTT. The rearrangement joins TRBV6-5 to TRBJ1-1; perhaps TRBD1 as D (6 bases). The V gene lost 8 bases and the J gene lost 10 bases, with 14 bases spanning the gap. CDR3 size: 11 residues. CDR1 is MNHEY, CDR2 SVGAGI, per germline.

The chain has TRBV28 and TRBJ2-7; possible D gene TRBD2, 6 bases. The CDR3 totals 13 residues. The V gene's germline CDR1 is MDHEN and CDR2 SYDVKM. The V end was cut by 6 bases, the J end by 2 bases, with 11 bases between. The CDR3 spells CASRLSGTYEQYF. CDR3 nucleotides: TGTGCCAGCAGACTTAGCGGTACCTACGAGCAGTACTTC.

This chain links TRBV7-9 with TRBJ1-1; D remains unclear. Germline V CDR1 and CDR2: SEHNR, FQNEAQ (reference sequence). V gave up 5 bases and J gave up 6 bases, with 7 bases separating them. The CDR3 is 11 residues long. The CDR3 DNA sequence: TGTGCCAGCAGCCGCGTCTCTGAAGCTTTCTTT. This sequence encodes CASSRVSEAFF.

This clone was recorded only once. The chain recombines TRBV6-5 with TRBJ2-7; a weak D match, TRBD1 (6 bases). This CDR3 comprises 14 residues. V lost 7 bases, J lost 7 bases, and 20 bases lay in between. Germline lookup yields CDR1 MNHEY and CDR2 SVGAGI. CDR3 nucleotides: TGTGCCAGCACCTTCGACCGATCAGGGGTGGAGCAGTACTTC. Amino acids: CASTFDRSGVEQYF.